The present TCR beta chain was sequenced within a study of prognosis after radiotherapy for stage I lung cancer. Study information: Roughly eleven patients had adenocarcinoma tumors, while squamous cell carcinoma tumors were found in 6 or 7. Several developed distant metastases after radiotherapy (median approximately 7 months), and approximately 16 had no significant progression.

Study-wide results and limits: Whether the expanded TCR clones were tumor-specific was not determined. The authors reported that TRBV and TRBJ gene usage differed between patients with and without metastases.

A word on this clonotype: Its matching antigen is unknown.

TCR beta CDR3 amplification from genomic DNA was performed by two-round multiplex PCR. Primers specific to each TRBV and TRBJ gene drove first-round PCR. From the multiplex PCR reads, TCRdb called clonotypes with MiXCR, one entry per CDR3 protein. The data show 13,000 to 15,000 distinct CDR3 sequences, roughly a third seen once. The CDR3 spans 16 residues. V lost 6 bases and J 9 bases, leaving 24 bases between the germline ends. CDR1 MNHNS and CDR2 SASEGT come from the germline V gene. The J gene is TRBJ2-1, the V gene TRBV6-1, with a possible D match to TRBD2 (5 bases). This sequence was found in a donor at least 50 years old with non-small cell lung cancer. The sequencing used PBMCs, collected before or after stereotactic body radiation therapy (not recorded which). The CDR3 region is CASRGRGLISPTEQFF. The CDR3 bases are TGTGCCAGCAGAGGGAGAGGACTCATTAGCCCAACTGAGCAGTTCTTC.